The present entry profiles one T cell receptor (beta chain) with its context. The data belong to a study of blood T cells in healthy people across ages. CDR1 and CDR2 from the germline V gene are KGHSH and LQKENI. The CDR3 has 14 residues. V lost 0 bases to trimming and J lost 2 bases, with 7 bases between them. The second PCR ran roughly 6 to 11 cycles with a sample-barcoded 5' primer and J-beta primers. From the 5' RACE reads, TCRdb called clonotypes with MiXCR, one entry per CDR3 protein. The sample has 1.5 million to 2 million distinct CDR3 sequences; roughly 28% are singletons. The chain has TRBV18 and TRBJ2-5; D remains ambiguous. Sequencing used blood. The source of this sequence is a woman aged 25 to 39 in good health. CDR3: CASSPPVQQETQYF. CDR3 DNA: TGTGCCAGCTCACCACCGGTCCAGCAAGAGACCCAGTACTTC.